Detailed here is one T cell receptor beta chain. The data belong to a study of blood T cell repertoires in COVID-19. The V end lost 1 base, the J end lost 0 bases, and 9 bases lay between the germline ends. This CDR3 spans 15 amino acids. The V gene's germline CDR1 is KGHSH and CDR2 LQKENI. Profiled with immunoSEQ multiplex PCR; TCRdb holds only in-frame clones, not every one. This table holds 70,000 to 95,000 clones, more than 70% found once. The sample consisted of peripheral blood. The origin of this receptor is a woman aged 80 or over with active COVID-19. The chain carries TRBV18 and TRBJ1-1; D gene ambiguous. For the CDR3, the DNA is TGTGCCAGCTCACCACTAAACCCTATGAACACTGAAGCTTTCTTT. Translation: CASSPLNPMNTEAFF.